Listed here is a single TCR beta chain. What it binds is unknown. The assay was immunoSEQ multiplex PCR, and TCRdb's table has in-frame clones only and misses some. This sample has 99,000 or so clones, with roughly 95% found just once. The length of the CDR3 is 13 residues. Germline values: CDR1 GTSNPN, CDR2 SVGIG (reference sequence). The V end was cut by 6 bases, the J end by 8 bases, with 16 bases between. These data belong to a study of OX40 agonist ivuxolimab in advanced cancers. Across the study: With ivuxolimab, an agonistic anti-OX40 (CD134) antibody, patients were treated.

Prior autoimmune disease or systemic immunosuppression barred patients. Whole-study findings and limits: Among some nonresponders, normalized T-cell clonal expansion was also low. Fewer expanded clones were found on average in CD4+ than in CD8+ T cells.

This TCR came from an adult with an advanced solid tumor such as melanoma, head and neck, liver or kidney cancer. Source: CD4+ or CD8+ T cells sorted from blood, taken in a trial of the OX40 agonist ivuxolimab. The chain joins TRBV30 to TRBJ1-4; tentative D call: TRBD1 (6 bases). CDR3 bases: TGTGCCTGTCAACAGGGAGTGTGGGAAAAACTGTTTTTT. Amino acids: CACQQGVWEKLFF. Supplemented by reference TRBV30 and TRBJ1-4, the full variable domain reads SQTIHQWPATLVQPVGSPLSLECTVEGTSNPNLYWYRQAAGRGLQLLFYSVGIGQISSEVPQNLSASRPQDRQFILSSKKLLLSDSGFYLCACQQGVWEKLFFGSGTQLSVL.